This entry describes one TCR beta chain. Profiled with immunoSEQ multiplex PCR; TCRdb holds only in-frame clones, not every one. The repertoire has about 94,000 clones, about nine tenths of them found once; the top ten carry less than 4.5%. This record comes from a study of control samples from healthy donors and cancer patients. Unmatched junction bases numbered 6, after V lost 3 bases and J lost 5 bases. CDR3 length: 14 residues. Germline loops: CDR1 SGHRS, CDR2 YFSETQ. The clonotype originates from a woman under 30 in good health. The rearrangement links TRBV5-1 to TRBJ2-5; TRBD1 agrees at 8 bases. What was sequenced was blood. The CDR3 is CASSWQGARETQYF. The CDR3, as DNA: TGCGCCAGCAGCTGGCAGGGGGCGAGGGAGACCCAGTACTTC. Looking up the rest from reference TRBV5-1 and TRBJ2-5 gives the full variable domain: KAGVTQTPRYLIKTRGQQVTLSCSPISGHRSVSWYQQTPGQGLQFLFEYFSETQRNKGNFPGRFSGRQFSNSRSEMNVSTLELGDSALYLCASSWQGARETQYFGPGTRLLVL.